This T cell receptor (beta chain) is drawn from a study of immune cell composition in non-small cell lung cancer. Normal lung was taken at the farthest possible site, at least 3 cm from tumour. Data came from immunoSEQ multiplex PCR; TCRdb stores just in-frame clones and leaves some out. This sample has around 6,500 clones; 67% occur once, and the top ten carry roughly a tenth. With V trimmed by 0 bases and J by 6 bases, 5 bases remained unmatched. Germline CDR1 and CDR2: SGDLS and YYNGEE. This CDR3 is built from 15 residues. Source material: non-adjacent lung tissue. This chain joins TRBV9 and TRBJ2-1; 8 bases map to TRBD1. This TCR was sampled from a human donor with non-small cell lung cancer. Written as DNA, the CDR3 is TGTGCCAGCAGCGTAGCCTCGGACAGGGCCAATGAGCAGTTCTTC. This translates into CASSVASDRANEQFF.